Included here is one TCR beta chain sequence, with context. Its antigen target is currently unknown. Base qualities are not at hand, and no much larger clone is one base apart. The meaning of the sample's treatment or condition label: live attenuated yellow fever vaccine strain. At each blood-draw timepoint, two biological replicates of bulk PBMCs were obtained. A standard Ficoll-Paque protocol was used to isolate PBMCs from peripheral blood. TriZol was used to extract RNA from bulk PBMCs, from CD4 and CD8 fractions, and from dextramer-positive and dextramer-negative fractions. This sample was included in a study of T cells after yellow fever vaccination (dated by TCRdb to between 2017 and 2020). In terms of the full investigation: Libraries from fractions with low cell numbers were prepared with the SMART-Seq v4 Ultra Low Input RNA kit. To track T-cell clones before and after primary and booster YFV17D yellow fever vaccination, bulk TCR alpha and beta repertoires were sequenced longitudinally. Two healthy male donors made up the cohort, one aged 18 to 30 years and the other aged 30 to 40 years. Blood samples were taken at several timepoints before and after primary and secondary immunization, and bulk PBMC replicates and cell subsets were isolated. General study outcomes and caveats: A small fraction of clonotypes appeared in both the CD4 and CD8 compartments, likely as a result of convergent recombination. After the booster, most of the clones that had expanded following primary vaccination were detected again (almost 98% of CD4 and around 90% of CD8), which suggests that memory was broadly maintained. FACS-sorted repertoires could contain abundant contaminating clonotypes from the bulk population, so computational filtering was required. Only two donors were included in the study, so the extent to which the findings can be generalized is limited. Compared with the primary T-cell response, the secondary T-cell response was faster but weaker, reaching its peak on day 5 rather than on day 15.

Synthesis of TCR cDNA relied on 5'RACE template switching, a step that introduced a universal primer site along with unique molecular identifiers. Priming of cDNA synthesis was performed from both the TCR alpha and TCR beta constant segments. Two PCR steps were used to amplify libraries, with sample barcodes and sequencing adapters being added in the second step. Libraries were sequenced on Illumina HiSeq 2500 (2x100 bp) or NovaSeq (2x150 bp). On the authors' methods: MIGEC was used to demultiplex reads and collapse the reads into UMI consensus sequences, and MiXCR was used for V(D)J alignment. Vaccine-responding clonotypes were defined with edgeR using replicate PBMC samples, requiring FDR below 0.01 and a log2 fold change above 5 up to day 15. Each bulk clonotype received a CD4 or CD8 identity based on whether the sequenced CD4 or CD8 repertoire contained that clonotype at higher abundance. TCRdb reprocessed the public reads (quality trimming at Q25 with fastp, clone calling with MiXCR) and kept in-frame beta chains. Entries are consolidated by CDR3 protein sequence, retaining the most common genes and DNA. The V and J calls were not made by the authors but by TCRdb's processing. The sample records under 600,000 distinct CDR3 sequences, 21% of which are singletons. The top ten constitute about 16% of the sample.

Trimming leaves V shorter by 5 bases and J shorter by 2 bases, with the junction holding 8 bases beyond the gene matches. According to the germline V gene (reference sequence), CDR1 reads DFQATT and CDR2 reads SNEGSKA. The CDR3 contains 14 residues, cysteine and phenylalanine counted. The CDR3 DNA has 42 bases and is translated from base 1. This sequence uses TRBV20-1 and TRBJ2-5; TRBD1 fits 7 bases in the junction. This TCR was sampled from a man between 18 and 35 years old who received the YFV17D yellow fever vaccine. The sample here was PBMCs, taken roughly 20 days after the first yellow fever vaccination. The base sequence is TGCAGTGCTCTATTACGGGACAGTCAAGAGACCCAGTACTTC. It is translated as CSALLRDSQETQYF.